The sample holds a few counts of the clone carrying this T cell receptor beta chain. Specified treatment: preoperative locoregional IRX-2 cytokine immunotherapy. Preoperative locoregional IRX-2 cytokine immunotherapy was tested in the phase Ib source study. TCRdb's copy holds only in-frame clones and misses some; the assay was immunoSEQ multiplex PCR. The table records about 23,000 clones, 85% to 95% of them present only once. This sample is drawn from a study of preoperative IRX-2 immunotherapy in early breast cancer. CDR3 length: 14 residues. V trimming: 7 bases; J trimming: 5 bases; junction bases outside the gene matches: 5. Germline V gene sequence: CDR1 MNHEY, CDR2 SVGAGI.

The TCR was taken from a human donor with breast cancer. This sample comprised tumor tissue, obtained after IRX-2 immunotherapy. The chain uses TRBV6-5 and TRBJ1-6; 7 bases are a match to TRBD1. CDR3 coding DNA: TGTGCCAGCAACGCCAGGGGGAATAATTCACCCCTCCACTTT. It yields the protein CASNARGNNSPLHF.